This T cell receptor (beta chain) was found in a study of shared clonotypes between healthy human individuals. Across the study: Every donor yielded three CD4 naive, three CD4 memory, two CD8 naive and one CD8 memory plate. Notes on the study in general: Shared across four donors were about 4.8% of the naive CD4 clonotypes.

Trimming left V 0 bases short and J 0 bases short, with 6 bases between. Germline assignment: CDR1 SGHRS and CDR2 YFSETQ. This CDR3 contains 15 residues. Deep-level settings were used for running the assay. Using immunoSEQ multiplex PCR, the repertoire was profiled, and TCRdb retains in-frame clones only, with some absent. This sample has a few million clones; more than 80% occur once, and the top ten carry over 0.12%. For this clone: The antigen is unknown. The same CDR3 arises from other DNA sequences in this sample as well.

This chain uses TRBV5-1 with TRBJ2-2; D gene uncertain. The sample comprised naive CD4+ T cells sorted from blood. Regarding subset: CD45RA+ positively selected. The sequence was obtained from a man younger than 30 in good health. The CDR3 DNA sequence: TGCGCCAGCAGCTTGGCGGTGTCGAACACCGGGGAGCTGTTTTTT. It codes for CASSLAVSNTGELFF.